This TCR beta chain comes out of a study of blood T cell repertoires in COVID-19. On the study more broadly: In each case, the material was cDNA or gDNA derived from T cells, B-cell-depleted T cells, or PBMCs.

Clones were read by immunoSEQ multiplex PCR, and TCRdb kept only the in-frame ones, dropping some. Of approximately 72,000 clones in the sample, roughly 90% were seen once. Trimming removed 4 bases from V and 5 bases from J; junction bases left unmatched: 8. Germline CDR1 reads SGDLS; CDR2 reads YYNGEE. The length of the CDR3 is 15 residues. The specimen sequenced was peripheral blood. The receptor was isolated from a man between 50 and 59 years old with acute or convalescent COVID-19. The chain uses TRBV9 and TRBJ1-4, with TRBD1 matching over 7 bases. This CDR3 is CASSTSDRPNEKLFF. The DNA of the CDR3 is TGTGCCAGCAGCACCTCGGACAGGCCGAATGAAAAACTGTTTTTT.